These 20 T cell receptor beta chains were all obtained from the same sample, sequenced in a study of blood T cell repertoires in COVID-19. Here immunoSEQ multiplex PCR was the method, and the copy in TCRdb shows in-frame clones only, minus some. This sample has approximately 35,000 clones; around 88% occur once, and the top ten carry around 6.5%. Input material: peripheral blood. The source is a human donor in a cohort sampled during active COVID-19.

This chain joins TRBV11-2 and TRBJ1-2; TRBD1 is a possible D gene (6 bases). Trimming stripped 5 bases from V and 8 bases from J, with 21 bases between. The CDR3 spans 15 residues. Germline CDR1 and CDR2: SGHAT and FQNNGV. The CDR3 loop reads CASSPVWGLQVGYTF. The CDR3 DNA reads TGTGCCAGCAGCCCTGTGTGGGGGCTCCAGGTCGGCTACACCTTC.

This clone was picked up one time. This chain joins TRBV19 and TRBJ1-1; 7 bases match TRBD1. The germline CDR1 and CDR2 sequences are LNHDA and SQIVND (reference sequence). J gave up 1 base and V 6 bases, and 5 bases lay outside the gene matches. The CDR3 is 14 residues long. CDR3 DNA: TGTGCCAGTAGGGGACAGCAACAGAACACTGAAGCTTTCTTT. Translation: CASRGQQQNTEAFF. Together with reference TRBV19 and TRBJ1-1, the CDR3 gives the full variable domain: DGGITQSPKYLFRKEGQNVTLSCEQNLNHDAMYWYRQDPGQGLRLIYYSQIVNDFQKGDIAEGYSVSREKKESFPLTVTSAQKNPTAFYLCASRGQQQNTEAFFGQGTRLTVV.

DNA of the CDR3: TGTGCCAGCAGCTTGGAACTGAGACAACTGAACACTGAAGCTTTCTTT. It specifies CASSLELRQLNTEAFF. J is TRBJ1-1 and V is TRBV5-6; D call uncertain. Trimming stripped 0 bases from V and 0 bases from J, with 12 bases between. The germline V gene has CDR1 SGHDT and CDR2 YYEEEE. This CDR3 contains 16 residues. Full variable domain (outside the CDR3, taken from reference TRBV5-6 and TRBJ1-1): DAGVTQSPTHLIKTRGQQVTLRCSPKSGHDTVSWYQQALGQGPQFIFQYYEEEERQRGNFPDRFSGHQFPNYSSELNVNALLLGDSALYLCASSLELRQLNTEAFFGQGTRLTVV.

This chain uses TRBV7-2 with TRBJ2-3; 12 bases map to TRBD2. Germline CDR1 SGHTA, CDR2 FQGNSA. The CDR3 extends over 18 amino acids. V lost 5 bases and J lost 1; bases outside the gene matches: 10. The CDR3 here is CASSLRRLAGVGTDTQYF. The CDR3 coding sequence is TGTGCCAGCAGCCTAAGGCGACTAGCGGGAGTGGGCACAGATACGCAGTATTTT. The whole variable domain, remainder taken from reference TRBV7-2 and TRBJ2-3, is GAGVSQSPSNKVTEKGKDVELRCDPISGHTALYWYRQSLGQGLEFLIYFQGNSAPDKSGLPSDRFSAERTGGSVSTLTIQRTQQEDSAVYLCASSLRRLAGVGTDTQYFGPGTRLTVL.

This chain uses TRBV5-4 with TRBJ2-5; 8 nucleotides line up with TRBD2. V lost 0 bases to trimming and J lost 4 bases; unmatched junction nucleotides: 5. The germline gives CDR1 SGHNT, CDR2 YYREEE (reference sequence). The CDR3 is 15 amino acids. The CDR3 here is CASSLGAGGLETQYF. CDR3 DNA sequence: TGTGCCAGCAGCTTGGGGGCGGGAGGTTTAGAGACCCAGTACTTC.

This rearrangement joins TRBV28 to TRBJ2-2; 8 positions match TRBD2. The CDR3 totals 15 residues. CDR1 MDHEN and CDR2 SYDVKM come from the germline V gene. The junction had 12 bases not matched to a gene; V was cut back by 8 bases and J by 7 bases. The CDR3 sequence is CASSLGGGRGGELFF. For the CDR3, the DNA is TGTGCCAGCTCCTTGGGCGGGGGGCGCGGCGGGGAGCTGTTTTTT.

The rearrangement links TRBV9 to TRBJ2-3; D is possibly TRBD2 (7 bases). This CDR3 spans 16 amino acids. V gave up 0 bases and J gave up 2 bases, with 13 bases separating them. Germline-derived CDR1 and CDR2 are SGDLS and YYNGEE. The CDR3 nucleotides are TGTGCCAGCAGCGTAGAGGGGGGGCCCTTCACAGATACGCAGTATTTT. It codes for CASSVEGGPFTDTQYF. The full variable domain, completed using reference TRBV9 and TRBJ2-3, is DSGVTQTPKHLITATGQRVTLRCSPRSGDLSVYWYQQSLDQGLQFLIQYYNGEERAKGNILERFSAQQFPDLHSELNLSSLELGDSALYFCASSVEGGPFTDTQYFGPGTRLTVL.

The J gene is TRBJ2-7, the V gene TRBV6-6; TRBD2 aligns across 7 bases. The V gene's germline CDR1 is MNHNY and CDR2 SVGAGI (reference sequence). The CDR3 totals 14 residues. Trimming at V came to 9 bases and at J to 1 base, leaving 9 bases not matched to a gene. CDR3 amino acids: CASAGASGSYEQYF. In DNA form, the CDR3 reads TGTGCCAGTGCCGGGGCTAGCGGTTCCTACGAGCAGTACTTC.

This chain connects TRBV18 to TRBJ2-5; D is perhaps TRBD2 (5 bases). The CDR3 is 13 amino acids. The germline V and J ends were trimmed by 10 bases and 3 bases, with 15 bases remaining between them. CDR1 and CDR2 from the germline V gene are KGHSH and LQKENI. The CDR3 region is CAIPPSGKETQYF. CDR3 nucleotides: TGTGCCATCCCCCCCTCGGGAAAAGAGACCCAGTACTTC.

The gene calls are TRBV4-2 and TRBJ2-3; 9 positions agree with TRBD2. CDR3 length equals 16 residues. Germline-derived CDR1 and CDR2 are LGHNA and YNFKEQ. V was clipped by 0 bases and J by 2 bases; unmatched bases: 3. CDR3 region: CASSQDSGGSTDTQYF. For the CDR3, the DNA is TGTGCCAGCAGCCAAGATAGCGGGGGCTCCACAGATACGCAGTATTTT.

The V gene is TRBV6-6, the J gene TRBJ2-7; D is possibly TRBD1 (6 bases). CDR3 length: 15 residues. The germline V gene has CDR1 MNHNY and CDR2 SVGAGI (reference sequence). Trimming removed 4 bases from V and 4 bases from J, with 17 bases in between. The CDR3 is CASSSGQSLQYEQYF. Here the CDR3 DNA reads TGTGCCAGCAGTTCTGGACAGAGTCTTCAGTACGAGCAGTACTTC.

A few counts support this clone. The gene calls are TRBV7-6 and TRBJ1-1; 8 positions match TRBD1. CDR1 and CDR2 from the germline V gene are SGHVS and FNYEAQ. The trim removed 1 base at V and 0 bases at J, leaving 4 bases unmatched. The CDR3 loop spans 16 amino acids. CDR3 amino acids: CASSLEGTGMNTEAFF. For the CDR3, the DNA is TGTGCCAGCAGCTTAGAAGGGACAGGCATGAACACTGAAGCTTTCTTT.

The DNA for the CDR3 is TGTGCCAGCAGCGGGGGACAAGAAGAGACCCAGTACTTC. Translated: CASSGGQEETQYF. J is TRBJ2-5 and V is TRBV7-2; weak D call: TRBD1 (6 bases). V lost 5 bases and J lost 3, with 10 bases in between. Germline V gene lookup returns CDR1 SGHTA and CDR2 FQGNSA. The CDR3 has 13 residues.

The genes are TRBV3-1 (or the pseudogene TRBV3-2) and TRBJ2-5; TRBD2 matches at 12 bases. The CDR3 is 16 amino acids. In germline, CDR1 is LGHDT, CDR2 YNNKEL (reference sequence). The V segment lost 2 bases and the J segment 4 bases; nucleotides outside the gene matches: 5. The CDR3 DNA sequence: TGTGCCAGCAGCCAACACCTAGCGGGAGGGGCAGAGACCCAGTACTTC. This codes for CASSQHLAGGAETQYF.

The rearrangement links TRBV5-1 to TRBJ2-2, with 7 bases matching TRBD1. The CDR3 is 16 amino acids. After removal of 3 bases from V and 5 bases from J, the junction contained 10 bases not matched to a gene. From germline, CDR1 is SGHRS and CDR2 YFSETQ. CDR3 loop: CASSSSGQLNTGELFF. CDR3 nucleotide sequence: TGCGCCAGCAGCTCCTCGGGACAGTTGAATACCGGGGAGCTGTTTTTT.

J is TRBJ2-5 and V is TRBV7-2; 8 bases line up with TRBD2. After removal of 5 bases from V and 5 bases from J, the junction contained 7 bases not matched to a gene. The CDR3 consists of 14 residues. Germline assignment: CDR1 SGHTA and CDR2 FQGNSA. In DNA form, the CDR3 reads TGTGCCAGCAGCCCCAATCCGGGGGGGGAGACCCAGTACTTC. Protein product: CASSPNPGGETQYF.

The rearrangement uses TRBV9 and TRBJ2-5, with 8 bases fitting TRBD1. Looked up from germline, CDR1 is SGDLS and CDR2 is YYNGEE. With 0 bases clipped from V and 3 bases from J, the junction kept 4 bases outside the gene matches. This CDR3 comprises 15 residues. This CDR3 reads CASSVAGGREETQYF. CDR3 in DNA: TGTGCCAGCAGCGTAGCAGGGGGCAGGGAAGAGACCCAGTACTTC.

A few counts support this clone. The chain uses TRBV5-1 and TRBJ2-6, with a possible D match to TRBD2 (6 bases). The germline gives CDR1 SGHRS, CDR2 YFSETQ. The CDR3 is made up of 17 amino acids. V lost 0 bases and J lost 4, with 14 bases in between. For the CDR3, the DNA is TGCGCCAGCAGCTTGGTGGGAGGAGGTACGGGGGCCAACGTCCTGACTTTC. Its translation is CASSLVGGGTGANVLTF.

The genes are TRBV7-2 and TRBJ2-7; 12 nucleotides align to TRBD2. CDR3 length equals 17 residues. CDR1 is SGHTA, CDR2 FQGNSA, per germline. Unmatched junction bases numbered 13, after V lost 5 bases and J lost 5 bases. CDR3 amino acids: CASSLGLAGFSSDEQYF. The DNA for the CDR3 is TGTGCCAGCAGCCTGGGACTAGCGGGCTTTTCATCCGACGAGCAGTACTTC. The entire variable domain, with the rest obtained from reference TRBV7-2 and TRBJ2-7, is as follows: GAGVSQSPSNKVTEKGKDVELRCDPISGHTALYWYRQSLGQGLEFLIYFQGNSAPDKSGLPSDRFSAERTGGSVSTLTIQRTQQEDSAVYLCASSLGLAGFSSDEQYFGPGTRLTVT.

This chain links TRBV20-1 with TRBJ2-3; D may be TRBD2 (7 bases). The germline V gene has CDR1 DFQATT and CDR2 SNEGSKA (reference sequence). The CDR3 sequence is 11 residues long. The CDR3 loop reads CSGGPTDTQYF. The CDR3 DNA reads TGCAGCGGGGGGCCCACAGATACGCAGTATTTT.